Below, 12 T cell receptor beta chains from the same sample are listed, as sequenced in a study of blood T cells in healthy people across ages. Through a sample-barcoded 5' primer and a J-beta primer mix, a second PCR was run for about 7 to 12 cycles. TCRdb called the 5' RACE reads again in MiXCR, with one record for every CDR3 protein. The sample has some 900,000 distinct CDR3 sequences, 40% to 60% seen once. Sample: blood. These TCRs come from a man aged 25 to 45 in good health.

V gene TRBV28 combines with J gene TRBJ2-2, with no clear D. Germline V gives CDR1 MDHEN, CDR2 SYDVKM. The CDR3 sequence is 13 residues long. The V gene lost 3 bases and the J gene lost 4 bases, with 6 bases spanning the gap. The CDR3 reads CASSFRGTGELFF. CDR3 sequence (DNA): TGTGCCAGCAGTTTTCGTGGCACCGGGGAGCTGTTTTTT.

V and J are TRBV12-3 or TRBV12-4 and TRBJ2-3, with TRBD2 matching 7 bases. The CDR3 loop spans 14 amino acids. Germline trimming cut 8 bases from V and 5 bases from J; bases unmatched to any gene: 10. For the CDR3, the DNA is TGTGCCAGCCGTCGCCGGGGGGTGGGAGATACGCAGTATTTT. It yields the protein CASRRRGVGDTQYF.

Concerning this clonotype itself: This may arise from a read error, as a much more abundant clone is one base away. The chain joins TRBV27 to TRBJ2-1; 8 nucleotides line up with TRBD1. Trimming took 4 bases from V and 8 from J; bases not matched to a gene: 10. The CDR3 is made up of 15 amino acids. The germline CDR1 and CDR2 sequences are MNHEY and SMNVEV (reference sequence). The CDR3 DNA follows: TGTGCCAGCAGTTACAGGACAGGGCCGGTTTATGAGCAGTTCTTC. As protein: CASSYRTGPVYEQFF.

V and J are TRBV6-2 or TRBV6-3 and TRBJ2-3, with D perhaps TRBD2 (6 bases). V gave up 2 bases and J gave up 2 bases, with 11 bases separating them. Germline V CDR1 and CDR2: MNHEY, SVGEGT. The CDR3 has 15 amino acids. The CDR3 region has the DNA TGTGCCAGCAGTTACATGCGGACTAACACAGATACGCAGTATTTT. This encodes CASSYMRTNTDTQYF.

The chain employs TRBV7-8 and TRBJ1-2; weak D call: TRBD1 (6 bases). The CDR3 runs 15 residues. Germline V gene lookup returns CDR1 SGHVS and CDR2 FQNEAQ. The V end lost 2 bases, the J end lost 2 bases, and 12 bases lay between the germline ends. The CDR3 protein is CASSLWQGKNYGYTF. DNA of the CDR3: TGTGCCAGCAGCTTATGGCAGGGGAAGAACTATGGCTACACCTTC.

CDR3 residues: CASSVTGTTYGYTF. CDR3 sequence (DNA): TGTGCCAGCAGTGTTACAGGGACTACCTATGGCTACACCTTC. The chain recombines TRBV28 with TRBJ1-2, with D possibly TRBD1 on 6 matching bases. Trimming stripped 5 bases from V and 4 bases from J, with 14 bases between. The CDR3 loop spans 14 amino acids. Germline CDR1 is MDHEN and CDR2 is SYDVKM.

There are a few counts of this clonotype. The gene calls are TRBV20-1 and TRBJ2-1; D possibly corresponds to TRBD1 (6 bases). This CDR3 contains 15 residues. Deletions cut 6 bases from V and 1 base from J, with 16 bases between. Looked up from germline, CDR1 is DFQATT and CDR2 is SNEGSKA (reference sequence). In DNA, the CDR3 is TGCAGTGCCATAACGAGGGGGTCGTCCTACAATGAGCAGTTCTTC. It yields the protein CSAITRGSSYNEQFF.

This clonotype is a singleton in its sample. V is TRBV20-1 and J is TRBJ1-4; D is undetermined. V dropped 4 bases and J dropped 3 bases, with 9 bases sitting between them. There are 13 residues in the CDR3. The germline V gene has CDR1 DFQATT and CDR2 SNEGSKA (reference sequence). This CDR3 reads CSANGQSNEKLFF. The CDR3, as DNA: TGCAGTGCTAACGGGCAGTCTAATGAAAAACTGTTTTTT.

This chain connects TRBV9 to TRBJ2-7, with unresolved D. V was shortened by 3 bases and J by 5 bases, with 9 bases between the two germline ends. The CDR3 runs 12 residues. Germline V CDR1 and CDR2: SGDLS, YYNGEE. The CDR3 region has the DNA TGTGCCAGCAGCGACCCTGGTAACGAGCAGTACTTC. Translated, it gives CASSDPGNEQYF.

The genes are TRBV27 and TRBJ1-1; 9 bases are a match to TRBD1. V shed 5 bases, J shed 4 bases, and the junction held 5 bases outside the gene matches. Germline V gives CDR1 MNHEY, CDR2 SMNVEV (reference sequence). The CDR3 loop spans 14 amino acids. The DNA of the CDR3 is TGTGCCAGCAGTACACAGGGGGCGCGCACTGAAGCTTTCTTT. It specifies CASSTQGARTEAFF.

This clonotype showed up just once. A junction boundary mismatches the germline segment, possibly from a read error. V and J are TRBV9 and TRBJ2-3, with no clear D. Germline values: CDR1 SGDLS, CDR2 YYNGEE. The CDR3 sequence is 15 residues long. The DNA of the CDR3 is TGTGCCAGCAGCGTAGACAGCCTTAGCACAGAGACGCAGTATTTT. Its translation: CASSVDSLSTETQYF.

The rearrangement uses TRBV12-3 or TRBV12-4 and TRBJ2-1; TRBD2 might be the D (5 bases). CDR3 length: 14 amino acids. V shed 3 bases and J shed 6 bases, with 12 bases lying between them. The CDR3 DNA is TGTGCCAGCAGTTTTTGGGCGGGCCCCAATGAGCAGTTCTTC. This codes for CASSFWAGPNEQFF.